These 32 T cell receptor beta chains share one sample of origin, sequenced in a study of T cells in tumors after PD-1 blockade. TCRdb's table, derived via immunoSEQ multiplex PCR, lists solely in-frame clones and lacks some. The table shows about 33,000 clones, with more than 70% occurring only once. This specimen was PBMCs, taken before anti-PD-1 treatment. These receptors were taken from a human donor with basal cell carcinoma.

The rearrangement joins TRBV5-4 to TRBJ1-1; 9 positions agree with TRBD1. V trimming: 6 bases; J trimming: 1 base; junction bases outside the gene matches: 7. Germline V gene sequence: CDR1 SGHNT, CDR2 YYREEE (reference sequence). The CDR3 has 15 residues. The DNA for the CDR3 is TGTGCCAGCAAGCTGGGGGGACAGGGGAACACTGAAGCTTTCTTT. Amino acid sequence: CASKLGGQGNTEAFF.

The chain joins TRBV11-3 to TRBJ2-3; the D call may be TRBD1 or TRBD2 (6 bases each). The V gene lost 0 bases and the J gene lost 6 bases, with 13 bases spanning the gap. CDR1 and CDR2 from the germline V gene are SGHNT and YENEEA. The CDR3 consists of 15 residues. CDR3 amino acids: CASSLEDRGRDTQYF. In DNA, the CDR3 is TGTGCCAGCAGCTTAGAGGACCGGGGGCGGGATACGCAGTATTTT.

The genes are TRBV15 and TRBJ2-7; 11 bases agree with TRBD1. The germline V gene has CDR1 LNHNV and CDR2 YYDKDF (reference sequence). The ends lost 1 base at V and 7 bases at J; junction bases unmatched: 3. CDR3 length: 14 amino acids. CDR3: CATSRADRGQEQYF. The CDR3 nucleotides read TGTGCCACCAGCAGAGCGGACAGGGGGCAAGAGCAGTACTTC.

In this sample, this clone turned up once. The J gene is TRBJ1-1, the V gene TRBV10-3, with TRBD1 matching 10 bases. The ends lost 7 bases at V and 11 bases at J; junction bases unmatched: 10. CDR3 size: 13 residues. Germline V gene data show CDR1 as ENHRY and CDR2 as SYGVKD. CDR3 in amino acids: CAITEGQGLKAFF. DNA for the CDR3: TGTGCCATCACCGAGGGACAGGGGTTGAAGGCTTTCTTT.

This clone was counted once. The J gene is TRBJ2-1, the V gene TRBV6-2 or TRBV6-3, with unresolved D. CDR3 length: 13 residues. The V end lost 6 bases, the J end lost 4 bases, and 10 bases lay between the germline ends. In germline, CDR1 is MNHEY, CDR2 SVGEGT. The CDR3 region is CASSRGSYNEQFF. CDR3 bases: TGTGCCAGCAGCCGCGGCTCTTACAATGAGCAGTTCTTC.

The chain combines TRBV4-1 with TRBJ2-5; D perhaps matches TRBD2 (5 bases). Germline CDR1 and CDR2: MGHRA and YSYEKL. CDR3 size: 15 residues. Trimming cost V 2 bases and J 4 bases, with 14 bases left between them. The CDR3: CASSQLGGGAETQYF. Here the CDR3 DNA reads TGCGCCAGCAGCCAACTTGGCGGAGGAGCAGAGACCCAGTACTTC.

The count of this clone is one. The chain is built from TRBV5-1 and TRBJ2-5; 8 bases are shared with TRBD1. The ends lost 4 bases at V and 5 bases at J; junction bases unmatched: 7. This CDR3 has 14 residues. Germline V gives CDR1 SGHRS, CDR2 YFSETQ. The CDR3: CASSLGTGGETQYF. In DNA form, the CDR3 reads TGCGCCAGCAGCCTCGGGACAGGCGGCGAGACCCAGTACTTC.

In DNA, the CDR3 is TGTGCCAGCAGCTTGGACGGGTACACTGAAGCTTTCTTT. Amino acid sequence: CASSLDGYTEAFF. The V gene is TRBV5-4, the J gene TRBJ1-1; the D is unclear. The V gene lost 0 bases and the J gene lost 3 bases, with 6 bases spanning the gap. The CDR3 contains 13 residues. Germline V lookup: CDR1 SGHNT, CDR2 YYREEE (reference sequence).

The V call is TRBV29-1, the J call TRBJ1-2; D possibly corresponds to TRBD1 (5 bases). From germline, CDR1 is SQVTM and CDR2 ANQGSEA. The CDR3 is made up of 11 amino acids. Trimming removed 6 bases from V and 11 bases from J, with 16 bases in between. CDR3 amino acids: CSVAKGPQYTF. CDR3 bases: TGCAGCGTCGCGAAGGGACCGCAGTACACCTTC. Supplemented by reference TRBV29-1 and TRBJ1-2, the full variable domain reads SAVISQKPSRDICQRGTSLTIQCQVDSQVTMMFWYRQQPGQSLTLIATANQGSEATYESGFVIDKFPISRPNLTFSTLTVSNMSPEDSSIYLCSVAKGPQYTFGSGTRLTVV.

The chain uses TRBV9 and TRBJ2-2; no clear D. CDR3 length: 12 residues. Trimming took 4 bases from V and 2 from J, leaving 3 bases between them. Germline assignment: CDR1 SGDLS and CDR2 YYNGEE. In nucleotides, the CDR3 is TGTGCCAGCAGCTCTAACACCGGGGAGCTGTTTTTT. Translated: CASSSNTGELFF.

The chain carries TRBV9 and TRBJ2-4; a possible D gene is TRBD1 (6 bases). With 0 bases removed from V and 8 bases from J, the gap between germline ends came to 15 bases. The CDR3 is 15 amino acids. Per the germline V gene, CDR1 is SGDLS and CDR2 is YYNGEE. In DNA form, the CDR3 reads TGTGCCAGCAGCGTAGGGGACACGCCGCGAGACATTCAGTACTTC. Protein product: CASSVGDTPRDIQYF.

The genes are TRBV27 and TRBJ2-3; 11 nucleotides match TRBD2. This CDR3 is 17 amino acids long. With 7 bases clipped from V and 1 base from J, the junction kept 10 bases outside the gene matches. The germline gives CDR1 MNHEY, CDR2 SMNVEV (reference sequence). The CDR3 DNA sequence: TGTGCCAGCATCCGGACCTTAGCGGGAGGGGGCACAGATACGCAGTATTTT. Amino acid sequence: CASIRTLAGGGTDTQYF.

J is TRBJ2-7 and V is TRBV29-1, with 7 bases lining up with TRBD1. The V segment lost 4 bases and the J segment 4 bases; nucleotides outside the gene matches: 7. Germline assignment: CDR1 SQVTM and CDR2 ANQGSEA. CDR3 length: 13 amino acids. For the CDR3, the DNA is TGCAGCGTTGTCCTCGAGACAGGGTACGAGCAGTACTTC. Its translation: CSVVLETGYEQYF.

The CDR3: CASSQDRTGPLWLETF. The CDR3 coding sequence is TGCGCCAGCAGCCAAGATCGAACAGGACCGCTATGGCTAGAGACCTTC. The chain employs TRBV4-1 and TRBJ1-2; D is possibly TRBD1 (5 bases). Trimming took 0 bases from V and 14 from J, leaving 25 bases between them. The CDR3 runs to 16 residues. Germline V gene sequence: CDR1 MGHRA, CDR2 YSYEKL.

This sequence joins TRBV11-3 and TRBJ1-1; no definite D call. This CDR3 region has 15 residues. Germline V gene data show CDR1 as SGHNT and CDR2 as YENEEA. V lost 3 bases and J lost 0, with 11 bases in between. In DNA, the CDR3 is TGTGCCAGCAGCTTTGGGGAGGAAATGAACACTGAAGCTTTCTTT. It yields the protein CASSFGEEMNTEAFF.

The V call is TRBV9, the J call TRBJ2-5; tentatively, D is TRBD1 or TRBD2 (5 bases each). CDR1 is SGDLS, CDR2 YYNGEE, per germline. The V end lost 0 bases, the J end lost 7 bases, and 22 bases lay between the germline ends. The CDR3 is made up of 17 amino acids. The CDR3 region has the DNA TGTGCCAGCAGCGTAGCTACCGGACGGGGCCTTGAAGGGACCCAGTACTTC. This gives the protein CASSVATGRGLEGTQYF.

The rearrangement links TRBV30 to TRBJ1-6, with a weak D call TRBD1 (5 bases). V shed 2 bases and J shed 2 bases, with 13 bases lying between them. The V gene's germline CDR1 is GTSNPN and CDR2 SVGIG (reference sequence). CDR3 length: 16 residues. The chain's CDR3 is CAWSWQGSPYNSPLHF. CDR3 DNA: TGTGCCTGGAGTTGGCAGGGATCGCCCTATAATTCACCCCTCCACTTT.

This clone appeared a single time. The chain couples TRBV7-8 to TRBJ2-3; no clear D gene. Germline lookup yields CDR1 SGHVS and CDR2 FQNEAQ. The CDR3 has 12 amino acids. V dropped 5 bases and J dropped 2 bases, with 5 bases sitting between them. The CDR3 DNA sequence: TGTGCCAGCAGCCCATCCACAGATACGCAGTATTTT. This gives the protein CASSPSTDTQYF.

The V and J genes are TRBV20-1 and TRBJ2-3; 11 bases are shared with TRBD2. The CDR3 spans 15 residues. V shed 3 bases, J shed 9 bases, and the junction held 11 bases outside the gene matches. Germline CDR1 and CDR2: DFQATT and SNEGSKA (reference sequence). The CDR3 bases are TGCAGTGCTAGTCGGGTAGCGGGAGGGCCGAGGACGCAGTATTTT. Encoded protein: CSASRVAGGPRTQYF.

This clone has only one observation. This rearrangement joins TRBV24-1 to TRBJ2-1; 7 positions agree with TRBD2. This CDR3 is built from 18 residues. Unmatched junction bases numbered 12, after V lost 3 bases and J lost 2 bases. The germline gives CDR1 KGHDR, CDR2 SFDVKD. The CDR3 bases are TGTGCCACCAGTGATACCTCCCCCCCTAGCGGACCCTACAATGAGCAGTTCTTC. Its translation: CATSDTSPPSGPYNEQFF.

The rearrangement joins TRBV18 to TRBJ1-2; 7 nucleotides align to TRBD1. Germline CDR1 and CDR2: KGHSH and LQKENI. The CDR3 has 14 residues. Germline trimming cut 6 bases from V and 4 bases from J; bases unmatched to any gene: 8. DNA for the CDR3: TGTGCCAGCTCTGCGACAGGGAGGGGCTATGGCTACACCTTC. Protein sequence: CASSATGRGYGYTF.

The rearrangement links TRBV3-1 (or the pseudogene TRBV3-2) to TRBJ2-3; D unresolved. The CDR3 is 14 residues long. Germline V gives CDR1 LGHDT, CDR2 YNNKEL (reference sequence). Trimming removed 1 base from V and 3 bases from J, with 8 bases in between. The CDR3 bases are TGTGCCAGCAGCCAAGTAAGGGCTACAGATACGCAGTATTTT. Translation: CASSQVRATDTQYF.

This chain uses TRBV3-1 (or the pseudogene TRBV3-2) with TRBJ1-6; 9 nucleotides agree with TRBD1. The CDR3 is 16 residues long. The junction had 11 bases not matched to a gene; V was cut back by 6 bases and J by 8 bases. Germline CDR1 reads LGHDT; CDR2 reads YNNKEL (reference sequence). CDR3 in DNA: TGTGCCAGCAGACCCAGGGGAACAGGGGGCGATTCACCCCTCCACTTT. This gives the protein CASRPRGTGGDSPLHF.

The chain uses TRBV7-2 and TRBJ1-1; no firm D call. V lost 6 bases to trimming and J lost 6 bases, with 14 bases between them. In germline, CDR1 is SGHTA, CDR2 FQGNSA. The CDR3 runs to 13 residues. The CDR3, as DNA: TGTGCCAGCAGTGAAAAAGGAGGTGCTGAAGCTTTCTTT. It is translated as CASSEKGGAEAFF.

This clone was seen only once. This chain joins TRBV7-8 and TRBJ1-4, with TRBD1 identical over 7 bases. Trimming removed 5 bases from V and 11 bases from J; junction bases left unmatched: 8. The CDR3 sequence is 13 residues long. Germline V gene lookup returns CDR1 SGHVS and CDR2 FQNEAQ. The CDR3 sequence is CASSRNRGKKLFF. The CDR3 bases are TGTGCCAGCAGCCGGAACAGGGGCAAGAAACTGTTTTTT. The variable domain in full, completed from reference TRBV7-8 and TRBJ1-4, reads GAGVSQSPRYKVAKRGQDVALRCDPISGHVSLFWYQQALGQGPEFLTYFQNEAQLDKSGLPSDRFFAERPEGSVSTLKIQRTQQEDSAVYLCASSRNRGKKLFFGSGTQLSVL.

V is TRBV9 and J is TRBJ2-3, with 9 bases aligning to TRBD2. The trim removed 5 bases at V and 5 bases at J, leaving 15 bases unmatched. Germline V gene data show CDR1 as SGDLS and CDR2 as YYNGEE. CDR3 length: 17 amino acids. The DNA of the CDR3 is TGTGCCAGCAGTCCCCCCCTGGGCGGGGGGGCGGGAGATACGCAGTATTTT. This translates into CASSPPLGGGAGDTQYF.

The chain uses TRBV7-9 and TRBJ1-2; D remains ambiguous. The CDR3 has 13 residues. The ends were cut back, 2 bases at V and 8 bases at J, with 12 bases in the middle. In germline, CDR1 is SEHNR, CDR2 FQNEAQ (reference sequence). The CDR3 DNA reads as TGTGCCAGCAGCTTATCAGGCGGGTCCGGCTACACCTTC. It yields the protein CASSLSGGSGYTF.

The V call is TRBV7-9, the J call TRBJ1-1; 8 bases are a match to TRBD1. This CDR3 is 15 amino acids long. Germline lookup yields CDR1 SEHNR and CDR2 FQNEAQ (reference sequence). The trim removed 5 bases at V and 2 bases at J, leaving 7 bases unmatched. The CDR3 is CASSRQGALNTEAFF. The DNA of the CDR3 is TGTGCCAGCAGCCGTCAGGGGGCCTTAAACACTGAAGCTTTCTTT. Looking up the rest from reference TRBV7-9 and TRBJ1-1 gives the full variable domain: DTGVSQNPRHKITKRGQNVTFRCDPISEHNRLYWYRQTLGQGPEFLTYFQNEAQLEKSRLLSDRFSAERPKGSFSTLEIQRTEQGDSAMYLCASSRQGALNTEAFFGQGTRLTVV.

The rearrangement joins TRBV15 to TRBJ2-2; 10 nucleotides match TRBD1. J lost 3 bases, V lost 5 bases, and 6 bases had no gene match. This CDR3 comprises 16 residues. Germline CDR1 LNHNV, CDR2 YYDKDF (reference sequence). CDR3 protein: CATSPRQGADTGELFF. The CDR3 DNA reads TGTGCCACCAGCCCCCGACAGGGGGCTGACACCGGGGAGCTGTTTTTT.

The chain carries TRBV28 and TRBJ1-2, with D uncertain. V was cut by 5 bases and J by 3 bases, with 7 bases left in between. The CDR3 consists of 12 residues. Germline values: CDR1 MDHEN, CDR2 SYDVKM. Here the CDR3 DNA reads TGTGCCAGCAGTCCCGCTCACTATGGCTACACCTTC. Protein sequence: CASSPAHYGYTF.

The chain uses TRBV7-2 and TRBJ2-3; D might be TRBD2 (6 bases). The CDR3 has 14 amino acids. From germline, CDR1 is SGHTA and CDR2 FQGNSA. Deletions cut 10 bases from V and 0 bases from J, with 14 bases between. In DNA, the CDR3 is TGTGCCAATTCGGCGGGACGCAGCACAGATACGCAGTATTTT. Amino acid sequence: CANSAGRSTDTQYF.

The chain employs TRBV3-1 (or the pseudogene TRBV3-2) and TRBJ2-3; 8 positions agree with TRBD2. This CDR3 is 16 amino acids long. V lost 0 bases to trimming and J lost 2 bases; unmatched junction nucleotides: 4. Germline V CDR1 and CDR2: LGHDT, YNNKEL (reference sequence). CDR3 in DNA: TGTGCCAGCAGCCAAGATTTAGCGGGGAACACAGATACGCAGTATTTT. Translating it yields CASSQDLAGNTDTQYF.